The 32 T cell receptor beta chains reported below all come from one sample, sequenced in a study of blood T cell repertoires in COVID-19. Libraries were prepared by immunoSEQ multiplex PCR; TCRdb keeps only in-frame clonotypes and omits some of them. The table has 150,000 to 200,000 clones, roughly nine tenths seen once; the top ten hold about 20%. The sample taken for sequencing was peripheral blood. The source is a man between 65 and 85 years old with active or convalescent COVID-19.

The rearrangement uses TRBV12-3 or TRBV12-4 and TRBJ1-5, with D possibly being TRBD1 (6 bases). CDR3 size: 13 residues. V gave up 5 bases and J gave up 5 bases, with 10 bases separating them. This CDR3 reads CASSEQGYQPQHF. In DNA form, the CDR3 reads TGTGCCAGCAGTGAACAGGGCTATCAGCCCCAGCATTTT.

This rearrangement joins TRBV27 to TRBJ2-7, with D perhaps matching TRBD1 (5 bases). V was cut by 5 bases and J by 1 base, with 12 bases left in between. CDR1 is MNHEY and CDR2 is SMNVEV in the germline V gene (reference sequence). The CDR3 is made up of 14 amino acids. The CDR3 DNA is TGTGCCAGCAGTCCCCACAGGAATTCCTACGAGCAGTACTTC. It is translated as CASSPHRNSYEQYF.

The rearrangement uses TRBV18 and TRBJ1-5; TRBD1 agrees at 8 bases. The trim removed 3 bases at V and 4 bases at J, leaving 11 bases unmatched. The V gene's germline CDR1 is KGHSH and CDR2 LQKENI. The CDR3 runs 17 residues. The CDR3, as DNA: TGTGCCAGCTCACCTACGACAGGGGTGAGCGGTAATCAGCCCCAGCATTTT. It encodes CASSPTTGVSGNQPQHF.

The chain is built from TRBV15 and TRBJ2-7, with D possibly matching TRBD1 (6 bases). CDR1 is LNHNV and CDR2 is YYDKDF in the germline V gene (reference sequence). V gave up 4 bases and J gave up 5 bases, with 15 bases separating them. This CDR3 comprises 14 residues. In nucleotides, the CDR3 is TGTGCCACCAGCACGGGGAACAGGGATGACGAGCAGTACTTC. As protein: CATSTGNRDDEQYF.

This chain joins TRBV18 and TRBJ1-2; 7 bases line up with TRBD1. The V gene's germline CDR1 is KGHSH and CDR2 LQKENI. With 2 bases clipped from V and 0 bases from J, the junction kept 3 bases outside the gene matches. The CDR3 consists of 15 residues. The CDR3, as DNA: TGTGCCAGCTCACCAGGGACAGAAGCTAACTATGGCTACACCTTC. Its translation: CASSPGTEANYGYTF. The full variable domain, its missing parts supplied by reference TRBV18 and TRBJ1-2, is NAGVMQNPRHLVRRRGQEARLRCSPMKGHSHVYWYRQLPEEGLKFMVYLQKENIIDESGMPKERFSAEFPKEGPSILRIQQVVRGDSAAYFCASSPGTEANYGYTFGSGTRLTVV.

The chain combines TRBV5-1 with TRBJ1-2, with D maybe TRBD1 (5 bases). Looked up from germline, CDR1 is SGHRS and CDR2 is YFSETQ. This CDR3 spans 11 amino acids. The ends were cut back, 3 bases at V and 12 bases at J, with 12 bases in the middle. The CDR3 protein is CASSSDRAHTF. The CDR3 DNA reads TGCGCCAGCAGCTCCGACAGAGCTCACACCTTC.

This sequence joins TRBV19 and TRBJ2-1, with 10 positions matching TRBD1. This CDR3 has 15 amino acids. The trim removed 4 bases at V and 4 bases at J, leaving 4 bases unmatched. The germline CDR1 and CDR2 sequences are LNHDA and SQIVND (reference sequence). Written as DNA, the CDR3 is TGTGCCAGTAGTAACCGGACAGGGGGTTACAATGAGCAGTTCTTC. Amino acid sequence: CASSNRTGGYNEQFF.

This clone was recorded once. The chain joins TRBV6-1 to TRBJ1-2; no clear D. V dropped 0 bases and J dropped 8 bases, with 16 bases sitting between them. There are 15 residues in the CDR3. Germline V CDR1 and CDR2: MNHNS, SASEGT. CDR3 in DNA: TGTGCCAGCAGTGAAGCCGCAGCAAACTCAGGAGGCTACACCTTC. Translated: CASSEAAANSGGYTF.

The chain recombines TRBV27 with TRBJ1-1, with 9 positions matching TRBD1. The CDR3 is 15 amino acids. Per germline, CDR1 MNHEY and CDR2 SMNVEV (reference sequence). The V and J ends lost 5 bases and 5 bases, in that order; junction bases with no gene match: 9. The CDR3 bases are TGTGCCAGCAGTCCCCAGGGACAGGGAAGTACTGAAGCTTTCTTT. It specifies CASSPQGQGSTEAFF.

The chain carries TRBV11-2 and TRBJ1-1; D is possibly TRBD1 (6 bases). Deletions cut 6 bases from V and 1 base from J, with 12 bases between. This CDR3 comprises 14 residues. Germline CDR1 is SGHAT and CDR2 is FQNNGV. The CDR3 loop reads CASRLQGWNTEAFF. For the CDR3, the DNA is TGTGCCAGCAGACTACAGGGATGGAACACTGAAGCTTTCTTT. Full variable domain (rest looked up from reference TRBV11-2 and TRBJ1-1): EAGVAQSPRYKIIEKRQSVAFWCNPISGHATLYWYQQILGQGPKLLIQFQNNGVVDDSQLPKDRFSAERLKGVDSTLKIQPAKLEDSAVYLCASRLQGWNTEAFFGQGTRLTVV.

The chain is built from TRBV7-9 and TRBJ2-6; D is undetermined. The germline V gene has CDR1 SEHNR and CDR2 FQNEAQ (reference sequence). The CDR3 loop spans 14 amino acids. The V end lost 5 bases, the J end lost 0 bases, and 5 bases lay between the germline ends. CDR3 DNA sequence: TGTGCCAGCAGCCGACTCTCTGGGGCCAACGTCCTGACTTTC. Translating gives CASSRLSGANVLTF.

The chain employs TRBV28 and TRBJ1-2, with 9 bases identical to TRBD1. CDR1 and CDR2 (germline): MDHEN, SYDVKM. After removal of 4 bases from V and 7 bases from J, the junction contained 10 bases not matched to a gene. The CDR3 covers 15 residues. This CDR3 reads CASSSRDRDYGGYTF. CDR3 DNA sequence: TGTGCCAGCAGTTCCCGGGACAGGGACTATGGTGGCTACACCTTC.

The DNA of the CDR3 is TGTGCTAGTGGCAGACCAGGGGGTAGAGGCACAGATACGCAGTATTTT. Translated, it gives CASGRPGGRGTDTQYF. The chain couples TRBV12-5 to TRBJ2-3; 7 nucleotides agree with TRBD1. J gave up 1 base and V 6 bases, and 10 bases lay outside the gene matches. Germline loops: CDR1 LGHNT, CDR2 FRNRAP. This CDR3 comprises 16 residues.

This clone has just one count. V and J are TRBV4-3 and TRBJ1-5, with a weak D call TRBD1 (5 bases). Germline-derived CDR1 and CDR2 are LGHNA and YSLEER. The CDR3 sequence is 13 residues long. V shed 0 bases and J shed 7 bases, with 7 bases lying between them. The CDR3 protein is CASSQDRGQPQHF. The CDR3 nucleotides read TGCGCCAGCAGCCAAGATAGGGGCCAGCCCCAGCATTTT.

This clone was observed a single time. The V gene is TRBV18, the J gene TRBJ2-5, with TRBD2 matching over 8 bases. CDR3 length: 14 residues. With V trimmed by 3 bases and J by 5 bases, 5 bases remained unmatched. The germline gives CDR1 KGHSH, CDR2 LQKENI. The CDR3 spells CASSPVGGEETQYF. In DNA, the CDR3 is TGTGCCAGCTCACCGGTCGGGGGGGAGGAGACCCAGTACTTC.

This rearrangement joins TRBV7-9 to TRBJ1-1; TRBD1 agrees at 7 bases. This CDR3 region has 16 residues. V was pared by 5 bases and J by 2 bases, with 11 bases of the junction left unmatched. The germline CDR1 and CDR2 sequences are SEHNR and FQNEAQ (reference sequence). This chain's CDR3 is CASSPSSAGGNTEAFF. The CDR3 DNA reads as TGTGCCAGCAGCCCCAGCTCGGCAGGGGGAAACACTGAAGCTTTCTTT.

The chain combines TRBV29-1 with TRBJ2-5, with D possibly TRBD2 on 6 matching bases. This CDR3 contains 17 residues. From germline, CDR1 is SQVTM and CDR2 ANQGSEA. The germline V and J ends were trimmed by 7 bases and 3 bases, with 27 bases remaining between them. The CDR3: CSAPVPSLSGLEETQYF. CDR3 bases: TGCAGCGCCCCAGTTCCCAGTCTTAGCGGACTGGAAGAGACCCAGTACTTC. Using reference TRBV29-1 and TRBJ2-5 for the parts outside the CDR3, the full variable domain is SAVISQKPSRDICQRGTSLTIQCQVDSQVTMMFWYRQQPGQSLTLIATANQGSEATYESGFVIDKFPISRPNLTFSTLTVSNMSPEDSSIYLCSAPVPSLSGLEETQYFGPGTRLLVL.

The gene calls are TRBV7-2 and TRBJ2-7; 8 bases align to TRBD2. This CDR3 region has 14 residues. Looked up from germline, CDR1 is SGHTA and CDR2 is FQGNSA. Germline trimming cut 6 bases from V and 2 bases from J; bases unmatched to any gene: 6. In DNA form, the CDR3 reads TGTGCCAGCAGTCTCGGACTAGCAACCTACGAGCAGTACTTC. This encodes CASSLGLATYEQYF. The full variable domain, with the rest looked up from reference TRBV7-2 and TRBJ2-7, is GAGVSQSPSNKVTEKGKDVELRCDPISGHTALYWYRQSLGQGLEFLIYFQGNSAPDKSGLPSDRFSAERTGGSVSTLTIQRTQQEDSAVYLCASSLGLATYEQYFGPGTRLTVT.

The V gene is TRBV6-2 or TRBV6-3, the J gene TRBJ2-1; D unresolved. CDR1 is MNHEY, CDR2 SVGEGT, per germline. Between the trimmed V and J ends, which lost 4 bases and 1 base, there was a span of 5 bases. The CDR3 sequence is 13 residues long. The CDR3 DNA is TGTGCCAGCAGTTTCACTTCCTACAATGAGCAGTTCTTC. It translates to CASSFTSYNEQFF.

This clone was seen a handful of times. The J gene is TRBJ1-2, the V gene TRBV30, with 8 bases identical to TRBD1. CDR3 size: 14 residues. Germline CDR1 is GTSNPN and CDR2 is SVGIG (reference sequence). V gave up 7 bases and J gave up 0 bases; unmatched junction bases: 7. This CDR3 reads CASQGAGTNYGYTF. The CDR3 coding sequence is TGTGCCTCCCAGGGGGCAGGGACTAACTATGGCTACACCTTC.

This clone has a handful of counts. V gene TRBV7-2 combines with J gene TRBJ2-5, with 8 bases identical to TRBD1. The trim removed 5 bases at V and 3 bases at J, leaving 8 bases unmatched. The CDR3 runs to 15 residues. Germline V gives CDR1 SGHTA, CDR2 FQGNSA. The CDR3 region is CASSPRGTGEETQYF. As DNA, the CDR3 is TGTGCCAGCAGCCCACGCGGGACAGGTGAAGAGACCCAGTACTTC.

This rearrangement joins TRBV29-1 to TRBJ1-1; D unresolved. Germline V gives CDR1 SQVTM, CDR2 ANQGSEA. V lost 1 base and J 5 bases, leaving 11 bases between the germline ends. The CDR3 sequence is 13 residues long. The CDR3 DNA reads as TGCAGCGTTGAAGTGGGGAGATGGACTGAAGCTTTCTTT. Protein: CSVEVGRWTEAFF.

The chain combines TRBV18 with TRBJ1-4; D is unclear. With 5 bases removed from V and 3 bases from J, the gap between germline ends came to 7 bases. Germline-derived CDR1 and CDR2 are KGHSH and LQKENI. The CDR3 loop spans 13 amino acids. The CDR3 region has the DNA TGTGCCAGCTCAGGACTGGCTAATGAAAAACTGTTTTTT. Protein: CASSGLANEKLFF.

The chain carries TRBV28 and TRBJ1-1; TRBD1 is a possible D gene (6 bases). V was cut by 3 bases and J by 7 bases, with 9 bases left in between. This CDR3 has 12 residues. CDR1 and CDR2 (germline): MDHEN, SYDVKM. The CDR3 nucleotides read TGTGCCAGCAGTTTCTTAGGGGGTGAAGCTTTCTTT. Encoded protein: CASSFLGGEAFF. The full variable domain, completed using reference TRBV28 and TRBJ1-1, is DVKVTQSSRYLVKRTGEKVFLECVQDMDHENMFWYRQDPGLGLRLIYFSYDVKMKEKGDIPEGYSVSREKKERFSLILESASTNQTSMYLCASSFLGGEAFFGQGTRLTVV.

The CDR3 bases are TGTGCCAGCAGTTTCGGGAGAAAAAATTCACCCCTCCACTTT. It is translated as CASSFGRKNSPLHF. The genes are TRBV27 and TRBJ1-6; D not resolved. The CDR3 length is 14 residues. The germline CDR1 and CDR2 sequences are MNHEY and SMNVEV (reference sequence). The V gene lost 3 bases and the J gene lost 7 bases, with 10 bases spanning the gap.

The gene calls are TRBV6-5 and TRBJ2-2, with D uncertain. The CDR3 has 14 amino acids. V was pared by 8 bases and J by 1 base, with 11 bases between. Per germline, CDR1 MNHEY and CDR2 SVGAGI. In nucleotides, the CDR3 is TGTGCCAGCGCTGCCCGGTGGAACACCGGGGAGCTGTTTTTT. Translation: CASAARWNTGELFF.

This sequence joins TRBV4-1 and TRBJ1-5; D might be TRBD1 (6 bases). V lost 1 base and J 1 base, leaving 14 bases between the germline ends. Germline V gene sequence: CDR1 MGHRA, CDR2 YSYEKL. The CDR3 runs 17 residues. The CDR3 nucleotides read TGCGCCAGCAGCCAAGTCTGGGGGCCGCGAAGCAATCAGCCCCAGCATTTT. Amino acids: CASSQVWGPRSNQPQHF.

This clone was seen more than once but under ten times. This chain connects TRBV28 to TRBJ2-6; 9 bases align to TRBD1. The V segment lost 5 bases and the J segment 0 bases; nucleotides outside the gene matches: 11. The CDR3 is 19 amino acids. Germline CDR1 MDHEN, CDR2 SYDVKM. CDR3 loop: CASSPWTGVKSSGANVLTF. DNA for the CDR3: TGTGCCAGCAGTCCCTGGACAGGGGTCAAGTCCTCTGGGGCCAACGTCCTGACTTTC. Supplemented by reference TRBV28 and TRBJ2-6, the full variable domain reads DVKVTQSSRYLVKRTGEKVFLECVQDMDHENMFWYRQDPGLGLRLIYFSYDVKMKEKGDIPEGYSVSREKKERFSLILESASTNQTSMYLCASSPWTGVKSSGANVLTFGAGSRLTVL.

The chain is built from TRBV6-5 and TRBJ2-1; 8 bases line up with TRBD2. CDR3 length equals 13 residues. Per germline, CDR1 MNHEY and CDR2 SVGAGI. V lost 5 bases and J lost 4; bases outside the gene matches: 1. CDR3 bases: TGTGCCAGCAGTCGCGGGAGGTACAATGAGCAGTTCTTC. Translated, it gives CASSRGRYNEQFF.

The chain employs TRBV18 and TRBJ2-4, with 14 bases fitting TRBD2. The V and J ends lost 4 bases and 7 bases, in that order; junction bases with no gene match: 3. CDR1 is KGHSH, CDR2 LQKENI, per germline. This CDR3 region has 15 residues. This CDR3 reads CASSQGLAGVNIQYF. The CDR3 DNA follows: TGTGCCAGCTCACAGGGACTAGCGGGGGTGAACATTCAGTACTTC.

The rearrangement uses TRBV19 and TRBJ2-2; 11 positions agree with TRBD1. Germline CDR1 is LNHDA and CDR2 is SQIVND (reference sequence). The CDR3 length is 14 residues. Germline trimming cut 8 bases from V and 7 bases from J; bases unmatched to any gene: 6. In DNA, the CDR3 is TGTGCCAGTGCCGGGACAGGGGGAATCGGGGAGCTGTTTTTT. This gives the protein CASAGTGGIGELFF. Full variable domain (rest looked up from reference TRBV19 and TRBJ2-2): DGGITQSPKYLFRKEGQNVTLSCEQNLNHDAMYWYRQDPGQGLRLIYYSQIVNDFQKGDIAEGYSVSREKKESFPLTVTSAQKNPTAFYLCASAGTGGIGELFFGEGSRLTVL.

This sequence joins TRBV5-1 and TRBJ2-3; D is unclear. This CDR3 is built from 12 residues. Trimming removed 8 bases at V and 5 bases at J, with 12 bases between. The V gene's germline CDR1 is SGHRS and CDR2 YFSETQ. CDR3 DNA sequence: TGCGCCAGTAGACTTGGAGAAGATACGCAGTATTTT. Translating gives CASRLGEDTQYF.